This T cell receptor (beta chain) was observed in a study of cytomegalovirus exposure and HLA in healthy donors. Study background: The same platform used for the approximately 670 first-cohort repertoires was also used for the 95 to 150 validation repertoires, as a later analysis reported.

For this clone: The antigen is undetermined.

The length of the CDR3 is 13 residues. Looked up from germline, CDR1 is SEHNR and CDR2 is FQNEAQ (reference sequence). With 4 bases removed from V and 8 bases from J, the gap between germline ends came to 14 bases. Libraries were prepared by immunoSEQ multiplex PCR; TCRdb keeps only in-frame clonotypes and omits some of them. The sample yields roughly 80,000 clones, roughly 95% seen once. Points from the study as a whole: Among TCR beta chains, those listed as cytomegalovirus-associated numbered about 160.

What was sequenced was PBMCs. This chain links TRBV7-9 with TRBJ1-2; D perhaps matches TRBD1 (6 bases). The clonotype originates from a young woman in good health and CMV-seropositive. CDR3: CASSSPRGGGYTF. The CDR3 bases are TGTGCCAGCAGCTCCCCTCGCGGGGGCGGCTACACCTTC.